The present TCR beta chain was sequenced within a study of T-cell memory formation after mild COVID-19. Overall study results and limits: The pre-infection memory compartment contained some responding clones, suggesting cross-reactive memory joined. Second-wave clones with a day 37 peak had unconfirmed SARS-CoV-2 specificity. Among contracting clones, CD4+ were mainly CM/EM and CD8+ enriched in EMRA.

V was shortened by 5 bases and J by 4 bases, with 9 bases between the two germline ends. Germline CDR1 reads SGHRS; CDR2 reads YFSETQ. The CDR3 has 12 residues. A note on this clonotype: Its antigen is as yet unknown.

cDNA libraries for TCR alpha and TCR beta, carrying sample barcodes and UMIs, came from 5'RACE with constant-segment primers. From the 5' RACE reads, TCRdb called clonotypes with MiXCR, one entry per CDR3 protein. In the table there are 150,000 to 200,000 distinct CDR3 sequences, about a third of which are singletons. The source of this sequence is an adult woman who had mild COVID-19 (a few samples of this study predate the infection). Cell type and time point are not known. The chain employs TRBV5-1 and TRBJ2-5, with D unclear. Sequencing used PBMCs or a T cell subset sorted from them (not recorded which). CDR3 in amino acids: CASSPAGETQYF. CDR3 in DNA: TGCGCCAGCAGTCCGGCAGGAGAGACCCAGTACTTC.